This TCR beta chain was recovered during a study of T cell repertoires and leukemia-associated antigens. Turning to the study itself: Samples yielded about 3.3 to 5.0 million effective reads each, 15 million to 20 million overall.

Study-wide findings and caveats: No direct test of specificity or function was done for expanded clones. V, J, VDJ and CDR3 counts did not differ significantly among groups.

Per germline, CDR1 SGHRS and CDR2 YFSETQ. V was shortened by 2 bases and J by 6 bases, with 3 bases between the two germline ends. The CDR3 sequence is 11 residues long. A single record per CDR3 protein comes from TCRdb applying MiXCR to the 5' RACE reads. The profile shows 7,500 to 10,000 distinct CDR3 sequences, approximately 40% of them singletons. CD3+ T cells were rested overnight without fetal bovine serum. The sample holds a few counts of this clonotype. Its antigen is currently unknown. The sequenced sample was CD3+ T cells sorted from blood and cultured. The clonotype originates from a female donor in good health. The rearrangement links TRBV5-1 to TRBJ2-1; unclear D gene. Here the CDR3 DNA reads TGCGCCAGCAGCTTTAGCAATGAGCAGTTCTTC. Translation gives CASSFSNEQFF. Full variable domain (remainder filled in from reference TRBV5-1 and TRBJ2-1): KAGVTQTPRYLIKTRGQQVTLSCSPISGHRSVSWYQQTPGQGLQFLFEYFSETQRNKGNFPGRFSGRQFSNSRSEMNVSTLELGDSALYLCASSFSNEQFFGPGTRLTVL.